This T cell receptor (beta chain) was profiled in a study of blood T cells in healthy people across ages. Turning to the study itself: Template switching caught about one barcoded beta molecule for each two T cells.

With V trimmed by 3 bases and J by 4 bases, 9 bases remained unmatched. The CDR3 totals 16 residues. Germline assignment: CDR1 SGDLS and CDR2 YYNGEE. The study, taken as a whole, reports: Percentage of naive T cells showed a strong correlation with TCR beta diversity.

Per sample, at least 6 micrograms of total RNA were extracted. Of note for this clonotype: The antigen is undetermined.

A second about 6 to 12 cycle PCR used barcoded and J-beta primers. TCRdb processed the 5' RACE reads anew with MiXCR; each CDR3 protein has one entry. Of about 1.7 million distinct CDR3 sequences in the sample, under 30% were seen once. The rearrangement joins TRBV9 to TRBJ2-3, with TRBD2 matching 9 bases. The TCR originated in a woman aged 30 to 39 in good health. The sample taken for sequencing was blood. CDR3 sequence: CASSAPGLAIADTQYF. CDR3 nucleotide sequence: TGTGCCAGCAGCGCTCCGGGACTAGCTATCGCAGATACGCAGTATTTT.